What follows is one T cell receptor (beta chain) and its context. Methods used by the authors: Amplification from reference gene primers served as the basis for estimated nucleated cell counts. Profiled with immunoSEQ multiplex PCR; TCRdb holds only in-frame clones, not every one. V and J calls and clone size are as listed in that table; D and trimming were resolved from the DNA. The sample shows approximately 300,000 clones, roughly 90% of them seen only once. Germline-derived CDR1 and CDR2 are SGHRS and YFSETQ. This CDR3 is built from 15 residues. The V end was cut by 6 bases, the J end by 5 bases, with 18 bases between. This sample was included in a study of blood T cell repertoires in COVID-19.

The receptor's source is a man younger than 45 with acute or convalescent COVID-19. The sequencing sample was made of peripheral blood. The V and J genes are TRBV5-1 and TRBJ2-1; D possibly corresponds to TRBD2 (6 bases). CDR3 sequence reads: CASNPQVGGHNEQFF. The DNA for the CDR3 is TGCGCCAGCAACCCTCAGGTTGGAGGGCACAATGAGCAGTTCTTC.